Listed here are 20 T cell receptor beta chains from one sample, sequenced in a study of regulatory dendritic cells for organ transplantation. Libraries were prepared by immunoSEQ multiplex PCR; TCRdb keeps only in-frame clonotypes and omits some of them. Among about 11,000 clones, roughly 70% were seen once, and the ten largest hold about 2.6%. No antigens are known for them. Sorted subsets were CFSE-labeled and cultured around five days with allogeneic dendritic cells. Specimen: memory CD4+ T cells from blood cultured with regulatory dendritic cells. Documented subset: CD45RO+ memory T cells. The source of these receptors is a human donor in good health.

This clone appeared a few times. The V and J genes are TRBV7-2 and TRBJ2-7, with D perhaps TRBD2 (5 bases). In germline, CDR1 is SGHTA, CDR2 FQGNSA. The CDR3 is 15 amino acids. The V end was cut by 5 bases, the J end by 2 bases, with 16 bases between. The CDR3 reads CASSPGLHPTYEQYF. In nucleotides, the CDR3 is TGTGCCAGCAGCCCCGGACTCCACCCTACCTACGAGCAGTACTTC.

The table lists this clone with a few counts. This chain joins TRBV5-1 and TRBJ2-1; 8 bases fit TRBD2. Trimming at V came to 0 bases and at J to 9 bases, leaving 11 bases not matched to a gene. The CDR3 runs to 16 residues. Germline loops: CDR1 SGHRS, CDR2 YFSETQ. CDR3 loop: CASSLGTSSGWGEQFF. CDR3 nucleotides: TGCGCCAGCAGCTTGGGGACTAGCTCGGGGTGGGGTGAGCAGTTCTTC.

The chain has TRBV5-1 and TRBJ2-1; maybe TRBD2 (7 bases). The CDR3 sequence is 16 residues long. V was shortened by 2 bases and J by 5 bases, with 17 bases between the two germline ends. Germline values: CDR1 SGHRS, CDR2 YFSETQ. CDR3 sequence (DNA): TGCGCCAGCAGCTTCGGGTTGGGGGGGGCCCACAATGAGCAGTTCTTC. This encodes CASSFGLGGAHNEQFF.

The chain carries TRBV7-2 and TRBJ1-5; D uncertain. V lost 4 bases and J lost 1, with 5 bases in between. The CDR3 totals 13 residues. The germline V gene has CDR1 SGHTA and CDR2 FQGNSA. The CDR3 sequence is CASSSGSNQPQHF. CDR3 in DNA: TGTGCCAGCAGCTCGGGGAGCAATCAGCCCCAGCATTTT.

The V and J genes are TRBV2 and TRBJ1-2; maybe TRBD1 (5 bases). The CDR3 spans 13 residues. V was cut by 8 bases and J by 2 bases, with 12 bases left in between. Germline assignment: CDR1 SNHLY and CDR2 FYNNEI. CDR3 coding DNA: TGTGCCAGCGGCGGCAGGGTAAACTATGGCTACACCTTC. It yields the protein CASGGRVNYGYTF.

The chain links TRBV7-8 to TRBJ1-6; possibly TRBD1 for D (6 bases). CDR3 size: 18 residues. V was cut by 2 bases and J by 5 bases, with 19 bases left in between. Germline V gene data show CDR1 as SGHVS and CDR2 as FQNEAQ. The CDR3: CASSLSPHTGFNNSPLHF. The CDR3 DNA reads TGTGCCAGCAGCTTATCCCCCCACACAGGGTTCAATAATTCACCCCTCCACTTT.

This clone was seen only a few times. The chain's CDR3 is CAISESFGTDNGYTF. The CDR3 nucleotides read TGTGCCATCAGTGAGTCTTTCGGGACAGACAATGGCTACACCTTC. The chain recombines TRBV10-3 with TRBJ1-2; 7 nucleotides align to TRBD1. J lost 6 bases, V lost 0 bases, and 7 bases had no gene match. CDR1 is ENHRY, CDR2 SYGVKD, per germline. The CDR3 runs 15 residues.

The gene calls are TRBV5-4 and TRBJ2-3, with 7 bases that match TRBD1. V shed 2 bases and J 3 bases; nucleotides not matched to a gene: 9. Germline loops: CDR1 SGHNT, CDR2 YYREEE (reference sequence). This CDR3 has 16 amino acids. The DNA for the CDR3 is TGTGCCAGCAGCTTACCTCCCTCGACAGGGACAGATACGCAGTATTTT. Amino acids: CASSLPPSTGTDTQYF.

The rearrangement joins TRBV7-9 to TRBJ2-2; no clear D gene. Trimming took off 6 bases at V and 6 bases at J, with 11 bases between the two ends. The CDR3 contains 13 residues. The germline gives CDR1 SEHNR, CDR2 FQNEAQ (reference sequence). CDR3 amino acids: CASSIPGPGELFF. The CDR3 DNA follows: TGTGCCAGCAGTATCCCGGGTCCCGGGGAGCTGTTTTTT.

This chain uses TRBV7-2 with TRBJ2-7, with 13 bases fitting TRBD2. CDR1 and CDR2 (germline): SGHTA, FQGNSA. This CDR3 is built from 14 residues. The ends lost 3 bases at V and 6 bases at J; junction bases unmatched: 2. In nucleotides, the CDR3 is TGTGCCAGCAGCTTCGGACTAGCGGGGGCCGAGCAGTACTTC. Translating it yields CASSFGLAGAEQYF.

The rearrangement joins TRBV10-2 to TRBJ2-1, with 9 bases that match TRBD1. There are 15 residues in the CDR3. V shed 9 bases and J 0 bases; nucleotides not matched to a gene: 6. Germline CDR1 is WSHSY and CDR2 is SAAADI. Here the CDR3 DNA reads TGCGCCAGTTCTCGGGGACAGGGCTCCTACAATGAGCAGTTCTTC. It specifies CASSRGQGSYNEQFF.

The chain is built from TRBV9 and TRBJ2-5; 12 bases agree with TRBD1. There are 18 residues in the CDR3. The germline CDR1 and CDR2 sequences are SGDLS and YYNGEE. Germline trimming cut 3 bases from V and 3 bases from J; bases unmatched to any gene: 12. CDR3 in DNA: TGTGCCAGCAGCGCCCAAGAGGCGGGACAGGGGGCGAAAGAGACCCAGTACTTC. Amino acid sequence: CASSAQEAGQGAKETQYF.

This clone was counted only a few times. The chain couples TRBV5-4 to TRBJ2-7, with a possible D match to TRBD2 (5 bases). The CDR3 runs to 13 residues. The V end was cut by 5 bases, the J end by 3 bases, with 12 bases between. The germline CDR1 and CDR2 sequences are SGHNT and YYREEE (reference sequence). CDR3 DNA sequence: TGTGCCAGCAGATTGATGGGGAGCTACGAGCAGTACTTC. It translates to CASRLMGSYEQYF.

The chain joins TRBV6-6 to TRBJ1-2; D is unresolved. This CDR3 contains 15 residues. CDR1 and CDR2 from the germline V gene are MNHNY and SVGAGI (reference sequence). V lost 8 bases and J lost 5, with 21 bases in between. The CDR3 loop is CASCQADTLNYGYTF. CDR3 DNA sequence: TGTGCCAGCTGTCAGGCTGACACCCTAAATTATGGCTACACCTTC.

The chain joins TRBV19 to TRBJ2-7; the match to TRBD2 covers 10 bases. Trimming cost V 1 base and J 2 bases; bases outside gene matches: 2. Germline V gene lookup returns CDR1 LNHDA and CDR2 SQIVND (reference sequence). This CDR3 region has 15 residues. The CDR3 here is CASSIAGTSAYEQYF. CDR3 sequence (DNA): TGTGCCAGTAGTATAGCGGGGACTAGCGCCTACGAGCAGTACTTC.

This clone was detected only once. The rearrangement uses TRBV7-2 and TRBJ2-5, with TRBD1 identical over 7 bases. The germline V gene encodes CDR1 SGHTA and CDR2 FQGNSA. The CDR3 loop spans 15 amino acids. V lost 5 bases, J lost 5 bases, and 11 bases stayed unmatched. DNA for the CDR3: TGTGCCAGCAGCCTCGAGAAGGGGGCATGGGAGACCCAGTACTTC. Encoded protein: CASSLEKGAWETQYF. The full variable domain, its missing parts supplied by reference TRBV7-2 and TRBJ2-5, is GAGVSQSPSNKVTEKGKDVELRCDPISGHTALYWYRQSLGQGLEFLIYFQGNSAPDKSGLPSDRFSAERTGGSVSTLTIQRTQQEDSAVYLCASSLEKGAWETQYFGPGTRLLVL.

The CDR3 is CASSRTGGRDTEAFF. The CDR3 DNA is TGTGCCAGCAGTCGGACAGGGGGCCGGGACACTGAAGCTTTCTTT. The V call is TRBV6-1, the J call TRBJ1-1; 11 bases are shared with TRBD1. Germline CDR1 is MNHNS and CDR2 is SASEGT. The CDR3 consists of 15 residues. J was trimmed by 3 bases and V by 5 bases; bases with no gene match: 5.

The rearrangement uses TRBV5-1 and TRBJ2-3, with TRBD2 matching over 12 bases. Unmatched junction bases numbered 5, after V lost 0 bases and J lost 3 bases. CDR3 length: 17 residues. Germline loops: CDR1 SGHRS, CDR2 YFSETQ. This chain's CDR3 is CASSLVPSGGATDTQYF. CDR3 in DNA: TGCGCCAGCAGCTTGGTGCCTAGCGGGGGGGCTACAGATACGCAGTATTTT.

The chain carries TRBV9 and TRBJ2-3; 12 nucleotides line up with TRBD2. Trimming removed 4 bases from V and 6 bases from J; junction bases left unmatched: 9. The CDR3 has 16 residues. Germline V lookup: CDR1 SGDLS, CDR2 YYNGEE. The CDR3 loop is CASSLSSSGGEDTQYF. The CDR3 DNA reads TGTGCCAGCAGCCTCTCGTCTAGCGGGGGGGAGGATACGCAGTATTTT.

The CDR3 region is CASTSGLAVADTQYF. As DNA, the CDR3 is TGTGCCAGCACATCGGGACTAGCGGTGGCAGATACGCAGTATTTT. The chain combines TRBV6-5 with TRBJ2-3; TRBD2 aligns across 11 bases. The CDR3 has 15 amino acids. The germline CDR1 and CDR2 sequences are MNHEY and SVGAGI. The junction had 7 bases not matched to a gene; V was cut back by 7 bases and J by 4 bases.